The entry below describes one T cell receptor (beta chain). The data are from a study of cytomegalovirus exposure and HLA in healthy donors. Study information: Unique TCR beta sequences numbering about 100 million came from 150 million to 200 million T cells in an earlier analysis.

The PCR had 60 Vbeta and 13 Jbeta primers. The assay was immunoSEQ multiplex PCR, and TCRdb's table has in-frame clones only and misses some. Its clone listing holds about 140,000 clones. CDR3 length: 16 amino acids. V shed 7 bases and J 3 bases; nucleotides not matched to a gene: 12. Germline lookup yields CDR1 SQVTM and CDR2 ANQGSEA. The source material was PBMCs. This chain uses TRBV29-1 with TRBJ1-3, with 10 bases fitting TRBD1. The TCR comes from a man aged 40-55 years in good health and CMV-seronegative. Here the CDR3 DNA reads TGCAGCGGCGGCGTCCGACAGGGGGCTAGTGGAAACACCATATATTTT. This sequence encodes CSGGVRQGASGNTIYF.